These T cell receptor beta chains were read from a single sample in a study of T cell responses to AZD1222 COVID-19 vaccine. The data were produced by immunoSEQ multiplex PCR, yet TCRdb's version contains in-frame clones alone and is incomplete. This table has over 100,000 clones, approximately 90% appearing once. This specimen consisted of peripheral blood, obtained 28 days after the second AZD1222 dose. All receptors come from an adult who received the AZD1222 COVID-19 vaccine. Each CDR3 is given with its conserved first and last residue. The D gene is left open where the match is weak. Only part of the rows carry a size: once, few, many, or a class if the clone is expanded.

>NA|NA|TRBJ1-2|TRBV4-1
TGCGCCAGCAGCCAAGGGCGGGACTCCAAGGCGTATGGCTACACCTTC
CASSQGRDSKAYGYTF
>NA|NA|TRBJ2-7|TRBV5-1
TGCGCCAGCAGCACAAACAGGGAGGAGCAGTACTTC
CASSTNREEQYF
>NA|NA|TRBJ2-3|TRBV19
TGTGCCAGTAGGGGGGTCACCGACGTATCAGATACGCAGTATTTT
CASRGVTDVSDTQYF
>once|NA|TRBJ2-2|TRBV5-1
TGCGCCAGCCGATCATTTTCGAACACCGGGGAGCTGTTTTTT
CASRSFSNTGELFF
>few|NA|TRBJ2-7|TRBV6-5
TGTGCCAGCAGTCAGGACTCGATGGCCTACGAGCAGTACTTC
CASSQDSMAYEQYF
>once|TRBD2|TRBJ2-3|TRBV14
TGTGCCAGCAGCCGAAATTTTCCGGGACTAGCGGGAACAGATACGCAGTATTTT
CASSRNFPGLAGTDTQYF
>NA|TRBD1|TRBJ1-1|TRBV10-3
TGTGCCATCAGTGGGCCGGGACAGCTCATGAACACTGAAGCTTTCTTT
CAISGPGQLMNTEAFF
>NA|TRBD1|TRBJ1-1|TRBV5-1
TGCGCCAGCAGCCCTACGGCTGGGACAGAGAACACTGAAGCTTTCTTT
CASSPTAGTENTEAFF
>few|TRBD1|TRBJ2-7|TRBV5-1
TGCGCCAGCAGCCGAACGACAGGGCCAACCTACGAGCAGTACTTC
CASSRTTGPTYEQYF
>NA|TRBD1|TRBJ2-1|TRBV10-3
TGTGCCATCAGTGTCGGGGGGACAGGGGACAATGAGCAGTTCTTC
CAISVGGTGDNEQFF
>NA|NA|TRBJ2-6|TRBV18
TGTGCCAGCTCACCAAACAGGGTCTCTGGGGCCAACGTCCTGACTTTC
CASSPNRVSGANVLTF
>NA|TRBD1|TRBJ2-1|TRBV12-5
TGTGCTAGTGGTACGGGACAGACTAACAATGAGCAGTTCTTC
CASGTGQTNNEQFF
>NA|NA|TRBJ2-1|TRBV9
TGTGCCAGCAGCGTGTCCTGGACTCTATACAATGAGCAGTTCTTC
CASSVSWTLYNEQFF
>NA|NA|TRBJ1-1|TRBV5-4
TGTGCCAGCAGCTCAACAGGGAGTCCCCTGAACACTGAAGCTTTCTTT
CASSSTGSPLNTEAFF
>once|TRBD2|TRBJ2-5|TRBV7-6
TGTGCCAGCAGCTTCGGACTAGCGGGAGGGCAAGAGACCCAGTACTTC
CASSFGLAGGQETQYF
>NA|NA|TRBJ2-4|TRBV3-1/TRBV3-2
TGTGCCAGCAGCCATTTGAGGGAGACCAAAAACATTCAGTACTTC
CASSHLRETKNIQYF
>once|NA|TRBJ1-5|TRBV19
TGTGCCAGTACCCCCAGGTCGCGAGGACAAATTTATAGCAATCAGCCCCAGCATTTT
CASTPRSRGQIYSNQPQHF
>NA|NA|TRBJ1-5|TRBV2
TGTGCCAGCAAGAGTGAGGGTTATAGCAATCAGCCCCAGCATTTT
CASKSEGYSNQPQHF
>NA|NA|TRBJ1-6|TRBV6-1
TGTGCCAGCAGTGAACATGATAACGGACTGCATAATTCACCCCTCCACTTT
CASSEHDNGLHNSPLHF
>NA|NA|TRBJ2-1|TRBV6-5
TGTGCCAGCACCTGTTCAACTTGCAATGAGCAGTTCTTC
CASTCSTCNEQFF
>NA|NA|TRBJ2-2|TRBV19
TGTGCCAGTAGTCTCTCCCCGAACACCGGGGAGCTGTTTTTT
CASSLSPNTGELFF
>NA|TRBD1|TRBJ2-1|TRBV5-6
TGTGCCAGCAGCTCGTACAGGGGCCCTCGGGGCAATGAGCAGTTCTTC
CASSSYRGPRGNEQFF
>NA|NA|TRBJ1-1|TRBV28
TGTGCCAGCAGTACACACCCCCGGGGGAATCAAGCTTTCTTT
CASSTHPRGNQAFF
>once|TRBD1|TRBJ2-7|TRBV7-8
TGTGCCAGCAGCTGGGGACAGGGCGCCTACGAGCAGTACTTC
CASSWGQGAYEQYF